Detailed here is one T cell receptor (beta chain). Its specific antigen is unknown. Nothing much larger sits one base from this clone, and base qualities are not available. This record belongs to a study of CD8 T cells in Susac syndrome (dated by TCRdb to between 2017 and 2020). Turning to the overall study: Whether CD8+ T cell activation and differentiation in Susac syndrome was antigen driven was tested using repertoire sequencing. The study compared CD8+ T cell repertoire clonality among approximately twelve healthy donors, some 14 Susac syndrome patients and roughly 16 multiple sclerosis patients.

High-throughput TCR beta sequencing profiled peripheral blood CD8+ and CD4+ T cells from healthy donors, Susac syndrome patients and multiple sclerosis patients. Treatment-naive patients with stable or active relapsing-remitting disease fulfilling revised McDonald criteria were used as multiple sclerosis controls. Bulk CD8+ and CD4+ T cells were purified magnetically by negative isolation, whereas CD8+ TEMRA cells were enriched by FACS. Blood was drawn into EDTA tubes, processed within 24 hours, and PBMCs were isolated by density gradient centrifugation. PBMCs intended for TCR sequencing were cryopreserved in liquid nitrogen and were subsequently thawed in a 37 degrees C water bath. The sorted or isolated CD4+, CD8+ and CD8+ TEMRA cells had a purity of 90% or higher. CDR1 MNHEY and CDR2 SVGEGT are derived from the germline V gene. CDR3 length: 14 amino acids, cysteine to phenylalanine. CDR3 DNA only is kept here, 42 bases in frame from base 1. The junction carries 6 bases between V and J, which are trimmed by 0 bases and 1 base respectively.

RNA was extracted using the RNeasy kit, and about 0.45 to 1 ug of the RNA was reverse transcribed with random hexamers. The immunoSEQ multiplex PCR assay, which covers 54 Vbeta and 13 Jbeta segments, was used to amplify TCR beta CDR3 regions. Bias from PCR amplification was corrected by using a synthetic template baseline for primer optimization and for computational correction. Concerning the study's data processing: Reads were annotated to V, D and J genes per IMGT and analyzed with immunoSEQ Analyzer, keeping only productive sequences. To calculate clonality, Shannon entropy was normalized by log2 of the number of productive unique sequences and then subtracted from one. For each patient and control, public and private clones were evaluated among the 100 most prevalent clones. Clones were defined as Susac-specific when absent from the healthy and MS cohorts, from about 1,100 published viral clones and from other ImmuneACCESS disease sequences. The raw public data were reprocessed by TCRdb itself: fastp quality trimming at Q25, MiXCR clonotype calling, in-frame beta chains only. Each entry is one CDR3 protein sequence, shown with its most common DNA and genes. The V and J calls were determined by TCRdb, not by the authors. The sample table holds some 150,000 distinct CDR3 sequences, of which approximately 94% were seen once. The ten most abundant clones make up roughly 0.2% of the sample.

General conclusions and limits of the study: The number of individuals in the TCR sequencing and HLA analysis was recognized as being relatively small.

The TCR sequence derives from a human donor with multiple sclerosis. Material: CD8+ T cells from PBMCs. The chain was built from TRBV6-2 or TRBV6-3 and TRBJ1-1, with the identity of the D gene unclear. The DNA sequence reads TGTGCCAGCAGTTACTCAAGAGGGAACACTGAAGCTTTCTTT. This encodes CASSYSRGNTEAFF.